This T cell receptor beta chain emerged from a study of blood T cell repertoires in COVID-19. Study in general: There were acute and convalescent COVID-19 samples, and they came from the United States, Italy and Spain. The cDNA or gDNA used as material had been derived from T cells, B-cell-depleted T cells, or PBMCs.

The authors' processing: Scientists estimated how many nucleated cells there were by amplifying reference gene primers. Clones were sequenced by immunoSEQ multiplex PCR, and TCRdb holds only the in-frame ones, with some missing. The V and J calls and clone size come from that table; D and trimming were worked out from the DNA. This table holds approximately 270,000 clones, approximately 85% found once. This CDR3 has 13 residues. V lost 9 bases and J lost 4; bases outside the gene matches: 7. Germline CDR1 reads LGHNT; CDR2 reads FRNRAP. Sequenced sample: peripheral blood. The sequence was collected from a woman in her 70s with acute or convalescent COVID-19. This chain uses TRBV12-5 with TRBJ2-3; TRBD2 matches at 7 bases. CDR3 loop: CASGRRSPDTQYF. For the CDR3, the DNA is TGTGCTAGCGGGAGGCGTTCCCCAGATACGCAGTATTTT.